This paragraph reports one T cell receptor (beta chain). Antigen specificity is unknown. The entry originates in a study of OX40 agonist ivuxolimab in advanced cancers. V lost 4 bases and J 7 bases, leaving 11 bases between the germline ends. Germline CDR1 SGHAT, CDR2 FQNNGV. The CDR3 runs 12 residues. Profiled with immunoSEQ multiplex PCR; TCRdb holds only in-frame clones, not every one. The data show more than 15,000 clones, about 77% seen once. Study-wide findings and caveats: Also present in some nonresponders was a low level of normalized T-cell clonal expansion. The specificity for antigen of the expanded peripheral T cells was not determined.

This TCR was recovered from an adult with an advanced solid tumor such as melanoma, head and neck, liver or kidney cancer. The sample consisted of CD4+ or CD8+ T cells sorted from blood, taken in a trial of the OX40 agonist ivuxolimab. The chain couples TRBV11-2 to TRBJ2-7; D is possibly TRBD1 (6 bases). This chain's CDR3 is CASSSLGAEQYF. CDR3 DNA sequence: TGTGCCAGCAGCTCCTTGGGGGCAGAGCAGTACTTC.